Following are 21 T cell receptor beta chains from one sample sequenced in a study of CD8 T cells in ankylosing spondylitis. One entry per CDR3 protein results from TCRdb running MiXCR on the 5' RACE reads. Here the sample spans around 150,000 distinct CDR3 sequences, about a third being singletons. Material for sequencing was synovial fluid, either unsorted or a sorted T cell fraction (not recorded which). These receptors came from a male donor with ankylosing spondylitis.

The chain couples TRBV6-5 to TRBJ2-7; 8 bases line up with TRBD1. V was pared by 3 bases and J by 5 bases, with 3 bases of the junction left unmatched. This CDR3 region has 13 residues. Germline V gene sequence: CDR1 MNHEY, CDR2 SVGAGI. The CDR3 sequence is CASSYVTGDEQYF. The CDR3 coding sequence is TGTGCCAGCAGTTATGTGACAGGGGACGAGCAGTACTTC.

This rearrangement joins TRBV23-1 to TRBJ2-7, with 9 positions matching TRBD1. TRBV23-1 belongs to the ORF category, with a function that is uncertain. The CDR3 has 14 amino acids. V shed 1 base, J shed 6 bases, and the junction held 4 bases outside the gene matches. The CDR3 sequence is CASSQWDRAREQYF. The DNA of the CDR3 is TGCGCCAGCAGTCAATGGGACAGGGCGCGCGAGCAGTACTTC.

This chain links TRBV6-1 with TRBJ1-4; a possible D gene is TRBD1 (6 bases). Germline V CDR1 and CDR2: MNHNS, SASEGT. This CDR3 spans 16 amino acids. V was cut by 6 bases and J by 5 bases, with 19 bases left in between. DNA for the CDR3: TGTGCCAGCAGGCGGCCAGGGGATCCGGGCAATGAAAAACTGTTTTTT. Its protein product is CASRRPGDPGNEKLFF.

Only a few counts were recorded for this clonotype. V is TRBV11-2 and J is TRBJ2-5, with TRBD2 identical over 8 bases. Trimming at V came to 1 base and at J to 3 bases, leaving 7 bases not matched to a gene. Germline CDR1 reads SGHAT; CDR2 reads FQNNGV. This CDR3 contains 16 residues. CDR3 nucleotide sequence: TGTGCCAGCAGCTTAGGCGGGAGGCTAACGAAAGAGACCCAGTACTTC. Its translation: CASSLGGRLTKETQYF.

This clonotype has just a few counts. The chain uses TRBV4-2 and TRBJ1-5, with TRBD1 identical over 7 bases. V dropped 4 bases and J dropped 5; count of bases not matched to a gene: 5. The CDR3 extends over 14 amino acids. Germline V gene lookup returns CDR1 LGHNA and CDR2 YNFKEQ. CDR3 residues: CASSREGGDQPQHF. CDR3 sequence (DNA): TGTGCCAGCAGCCGGGAAGGGGGCGATCAGCCCCAGCATTTT.

This clonotype was recorded only once. The rearrangement links TRBV20-1 to TRBJ1-4; D possibly corresponds to TRBD1 (5 bases). The CDR3 runs 13 residues. Trimming cost V 6 bases and J 3 bases, with 11 bases left between them. CDR1 is DFQATT, CDR2 SNEGSKA, per germline (reference sequence). CDR3 protein: CSAPGRSNEKLFF. The CDR3 bases are TGCAGTGCACCAGGGAGGTCTAATGAAAAACTGTTTTTT.

V and J are TRBV20-1 and TRBJ1-4; no definite D call. Per germline, CDR1 DFQATT and CDR2 SNEGSKA (reference sequence). This CDR3 comprises 15 residues. V gave up 3 bases and J gave up 0 bases, with 11 bases separating them. CDR3 residues: CSASAIAATNEKLFF. CDR3 DNA sequence: TGCAGTGCTAGCGCCATCGCTGCAACTAATGAAAAACTGTTTTTT.

This clonotype was seen ten or more times. The chain couples TRBV10-3 to TRBJ2-3; D might be TRBD2 (6 bases). Germline V gene lookup returns CDR1 ENHRY and CDR2 SYGVKD. CDR3 length: 14 amino acids. Trimming removed 6 bases at V and 1 base at J, with 11 bases between. CDR3 DNA: TGTGCCATCAGATCTAGCGCCGGCACAGATACGCAGTATTTT. Protein: CAIRSSAGTDTQYF.

This clonotype was counted at least ten times. The J gene is TRBJ1-1, the V gene TRBV2; tentative D call: TRBD1 (5 bases). Germline loops: CDR1 SNHLY, CDR2 FYNNEI. The CDR3 contains 14 residues. Trimming took 5 bases from V and 0 from J, leaving 10 bases between them. CDR3 in amino acids: CASSLVRVNTEAFF. CDR3 nucleotides: TGTGCCAGCAGTTTGGTCAGGGTGAACACTGAAGCTTTCTTT.

This clonotype occurred a few times. V usage is TRBV7-9 and J usage is TRBJ2-1, with 7 nucleotides matching TRBD2. V lost 5 bases and J lost 0; bases outside the gene matches: 7. In germline, CDR1 is SEHNR, CDR2 FQNEAQ (reference sequence). The CDR3 is 16 residues long. The CDR3 sequence: CASSPSAGSSYNEQFF. In nucleotides, the CDR3 is TGTGCCAGCAGCCCCTCAGCGGGGAGCTCCTACAATGAGCAGTTCTTC.

This chain joins TRBV20-1 and TRBJ1-5; a possible D gene is TRBD1 (6 bases). The CDR3 is 15 residues long. V was pared by 1 base and J by 0 bases, with 10 bases between. CDR1 and CDR2 (germline): DFQATT, SNEGSKA (reference sequence). The DNA of the CDR3 is TGCAGTGCTAGAGTTACAGGGTTTAGCAATCAGCCCCAGCATTTT. Protein product: CSARVTGFSNQPQHF.

The chain couples TRBV11-2 to TRBJ1-1; D ambiguous. The CDR3 is 15 residues long. V was shortened by 6 bases and J by 2 bases, with 16 bases between the two germline ends. The germline gives CDR1 SGHAT, CDR2 FQNNGV. The DNA for the CDR3 is TGTGCCAGCAGGCCCGGCCTCCTTGTAAACACTGAAGCTTTCTTT. Translation gives CASRPGLLVNTEAFF.

J is TRBJ2-7 and V is TRBV6-1; 9 nucleotides agree with TRBD1. Unmatched junction bases numbered 17, after V lost 8 bases and J lost 3 bases. Germline V gives CDR1 MNHNS, CDR2 SASEGT. The CDR3 consists of 17 residues. CDR3 nucleotide sequence: TGTGCCAGCGCCGAATGGGGACAGGGTACCGGCGACTACGAGCAGTACTTC. As protein: CASAEWGQGTGDYEQYF.

This clonotype was seen repeatedly, ten times or more. The chain couples TRBV10-3 to TRBJ2-5; TRBD1 is a possible D gene (5 bases). The CDR3 covers 14 residues. Trimming shortened V by 2 bases and J by 1 base, and 8 bases separated the two germline ends. Germline-derived CDR1 and CDR2 are ENHRY and SYGVKD. The CDR3 DNA reads TGTGCCATCAGTGAGGACAGTGTCCAAGAGACCCAGTACTTC. Its translation: CAISEDSVQETQYF.

The J gene is TRBJ2-5, the V gene TRBV30; D ambiguous. Looked up from germline, CDR1 is GTSNPN and CDR2 is SVGIG (reference sequence). Between the trimmed V and J ends, which lost 4 bases and 3 bases, there was a span of 9 bases. CDR3 length: 12 residues. CDR3: CAWIPIKETQYF. The CDR3 DNA is TGTGCCTGGATCCCAATAAAAGAGACCCAGTACTTC. The variable domain in full, with the rest retrieved from reference TRBV30 and TRBJ2-5, is SQTIHQWPATLVQPVGSPLSLECTVEGTSNPNLYWYRQAAGRGLQLLFYSVGIGQISSEVPQNLSASRPQDRQFILSSKKLLLSDSGFYLCAWIPIKETQYFGPGTRLLVL.

This clonotype was seen more than once but under ten times. This rearrangement joins TRBV15 to TRBJ2-1; 11 bases map to TRBD2. Germline V gives CDR1 LNHNV, CDR2 YYDKDF (reference sequence). Trimming cost V 1 base and J 6 bases; bases outside gene matches: 5. The CDR3 covers 16 residues. CDR3 DNA sequence: TGTGCCACCAGCAGAGCCCTCCTAGCGGGGGGCAATGAGCAGTTCTTC. This gives the protein CATSRALLAGGNEQFF.

This clonotype was observed a handful of times. This sequence joins TRBV20-1 and TRBJ2-7; D uncertain. The V gene lost 0 bases and the J gene lost 5 bases, with 20 bases spanning the gap. Germline-derived CDR1 and CDR2 are DFQATT and SNEGSKA (reference sequence). This CDR3 is built from 16 residues. The CDR3 is CSARDGFPSGVNEQYF. CDR3 DNA sequence: TGCAGTGCTAGAGATGGGTTCCCGTCTGGGGTCAACGAGCAGTACTTC.

The chain employs TRBV2 and TRBJ2-1; D is uncertain. Trimming pared 1 base from V and 5 bases from J, leaving 6 bases between. The CDR3 length is 13 residues. Germline values: CDR1 SNHLY, CDR2 FYNNEI. The CDR3, as DNA: TGTGCCAGCAGTGAAGAGAATCACAATGAGCAGTTCTTC. It encodes CASSEENHNEQFF.

This clonotype turned up a few times. This rearrangement joins TRBV7-2 to TRBJ2-3; 15 bases fit TRBD2. Trimming at V came to 2 bases and at J to 7 bases, leaving 7 bases not matched to a gene. This CDR3 has 17 amino acids. Per germline, CDR1 SGHTA and CDR2 FQGNSA. CDR3 protein: CASSLTRTSGRGNTQYF. Written as DNA, the CDR3 is TGTGCCAGCAGCTTAACGAGGACTAGCGGGAGGGGAAATACGCAGTATTTT.

This clonotype turned up a few times. The rearrangement links TRBV18 to TRBJ2-7; D perhaps matches TRBD2 (6 bases). CDR3 length equals 14 residues. CDR1 KGHSH and CDR2 LQKENI come from the germline V gene. Trimming removed 2 bases at V and 1 base at J, with 9 bases between. The CDR3 DNA reads TGTGCCAGCTCACCATCTCGGGGGTCCTACGAGCAGTACTTC. Encoded protein: CASSPSRGSYEQYF.

This chain's CDR3 is CASSLPGLAEETQYF. CDR3 in DNA: TGCGCCAGCAGCTTACCGGGACTAGCGGAAGAGACCCAGTACTTC. The J gene is TRBJ2-5, the V gene TRBV5-1, with TRBD2 matching 11 bases. Per germline, CDR1 SGHRS and CDR2 YFSETQ. The V gene end was trimmed by 2 bases and the J gene end by 3 bases; junction bases not matched to a gene: 3. The CDR3 totals 15 residues.